This TCR beta chain was found in a study of blood T cell repertoires in COVID-19. About the research overall: COVID-19 samples collected from the United States, Italy and Spain covered acute and convalescent phases. Nucleic acid was either cDNA or gDNA, and it came from T cells, B-cell-depleted T cells, or PBMCs.

Original analysis: Estimation of nucleated cell counts relied on the amplification of reference gene primers. Method: immunoSEQ multiplex PCR; TCRdb's copy keeps in-frame clones and lacks some. V and J calls and clone size are those listed in that table; D and trimming were worked out from the DNA. The sample holds about 140,000 clones, roughly 85% seen once. This CDR3 comprises 17 residues. CDR1 is LGHNA and CDR2 is YNFKEQ in the germline V gene. V lost 0 bases to trimming and J lost 9 bases; unmatched junction nucleotides: 14. The chain uses TRBV4-2 and TRBJ2-5; the match to TRBD2 covers 9 bases. The receptor's source is a man in his fifties or sixties with acute or convalescent COVID-19. Sequencing was carried out using peripheral blood. Written as DNA, the CDR3 is TGTGCCAGCAGCCAAGATCCCCTCAGCGGGGGGCTAGGAGCCCAGTACTTC. Its protein product is CASSQDPLSGGLGAQYF.